The 20 T cell receptor beta chains below were found in one sample sequenced in a study of radiotherapy plus CTLA-4 blockade in lung cancer. TCRdb keeps only in-frame clones here, not all; method: immunoSEQ multiplex PCR. The sample contains 85,000 to 90,000 clones, around nine tenths of which appear only once. The starting material was peripheral blood, obtained from a patient treated with radiotherapy plus ipilimumab. These receptors came from a human donor with non-small cell lung cancer that progressed on radiotherapy plus ipilimumab.

The genes are TRBV7-3 and TRBJ1-2; D not resolved. The length of the CDR3 is 11 residues. V shed 8 bases and J shed 4 bases, with 8 bases lying between them. Germline assignment: CDR1 SGHTA and CDR2 FQGTGA. The CDR3 DNA reads TGTGCCAGCGGAAGGGCCTATGGCTACACCTTC. Its protein is CASGRAYGYTF. The full variable domain, with the rest looked up from reference TRBV7-3 and TRBJ1-2, is GAGVSQTPSNKVTEKGKYVELRCDPISGHTALYWYRQSLGQGPEFLIYFQGTGAADDSGLPNDRFFAVRPEGSVSTLKIQRTERGDSAVYLCASGRAYGYTFGSGTRLTVV.

The rearrangement uses TRBV4-2 and TRBJ2-2, with 8 bases that match TRBD2. With 6 bases clipped from V and 6 bases from J, the junction kept 6 bases outside the gene matches. CDR1 LGHNA and CDR2 YNFKEQ come from the germline V gene. CDR3 length equals 14 residues. CDR3 loop: CASRGSGISGELFF. Here the CDR3 DNA reads TGTGCCAGCAGAGGTAGCGGGATTTCCGGGGAGCTGTTTTTT.

The chain recombines TRBV7-9 with TRBJ1-1; D not certain. This CDR3 has 15 amino acids. Trimming shortened V by 0 bases and J by 4 bases, and 12 bases separated the two germline ends. In germline, CDR1 is SEHNR, CDR2 FQNEAQ (reference sequence). CDR3 amino acids: CASSLAGSGGTEAFF. The DNA for the CDR3 is TGTGCCAGCAGCTTAGCCGGGTCAGGAGGCACTGAAGCTTTCTTT.

V is TRBV29-1 and J is TRBJ1-5; D unclear. This CDR3 contains 13 residues. CDR1 and CDR2 from the germline V gene are SQVTM and ANQGSEA. The V and J ends lost 4 bases and 0 bases respectively, with 7 bases between them. The CDR3 bases are TGCAGCGTTGTGGAAAATAGCAATCAGCCCCAGCATTTT. Translation: CSVVENSNQPQHF.

Notes on this clone: Relative to the germline gene, one junction end is altered; a read error may explain this. The rearrangement joins TRBV5-4 to TRBJ1-2; D might be TRBD1 (5 bases). The germline CDR1 and CDR2 sequences are SGHNT and YYREEE (reference sequence). The length of the CDR3 is 15 residues. The CDR3 sequence is CTSSLFGAANYGYTF. CDR3 sequence (DNA): TGTACCAGCAGCTTGTTTGGGGCCGCTAACTATGGCTACACCTTC.

The rearrangement links TRBV10-3 to TRBJ2-1, with 7 bases lining up with TRBD2. The length of the CDR3 is 16 residues. V trimming: 2 bases; J trimming: 4 bases; junction bases outside the gene matches: 8. The germline CDR1 and CDR2 sequences are ENHRY and SYGVKD. The CDR3 loop is CAISEGLADTYNEQFF. In nucleotides, the CDR3 is TGTGCCATCAGTGAGGGTCTAGCGGATACTTACAATGAGCAGTTCTTC.

V usage is TRBV7-6 and J usage is TRBJ1-4, with no clear D. CDR1 and CDR2 from the germline V gene are SGHVS and FNYEAQ. CDR3 length equals 13 residues. V lost 0 bases, J lost 7 bases, and 6 bases lay in between. The DNA for the CDR3 is TGTGCCAGCAGCTTAGCGGTGACTGAAAAACTGTTTTTT. Its protein product is CASSLAVTEKLFF.

There are a few counts of this clone. The rearrangement links TRBV10-3 to TRBJ2-3, with a weak D call TRBD2 (5 bases). Germline V gene lookup returns CDR1 ENHRY and CDR2 SYGVKD. V lost 0 bases and J lost 7, with 8 bases in between. The CDR3 is 13 amino acids. CDR3 DNA: TGTGCCATCAGTGAGTCGTTAGCGAATACGCAGTATTTT. This translates into CAISESLANTQYF.

The chain's CDR3 is CAISDLTITGKYGYTF. The CDR3 DNA reads as TGTGCCATCAGTGACTTAACGATTACAGGCAAATATGGCTACACCTTC. V gene TRBV10-3 combines with J gene TRBJ1-2, with a tentative D call TRBD1 (5 bases). V lost 3 bases and J 5 bases, leaving 19 bases between the germline ends. Germline-derived CDR1 and CDR2 are ENHRY and SYGVKD. The CDR3 runs 16 residues.

This sequence joins TRBV7-2 and TRBJ2-3, with D possibly TRBD2 on 6 matching bases. Germline V gives CDR1 SGHTA, CDR2 FQGNSA. The CDR3 has 16 amino acids. Trimming removed 6 bases from V and 1 base from J, with 17 bases in between. The DNA for the CDR3 is TGTGCCAGCAGGAGAGGTGGTAGCGGAGGCACAGATACGCAGTATTTT. Its protein product is CASRRGGSGGTDTQYF.

The chain has TRBV19 and TRBJ2-6; D possibly uses TRBD1 or TRBD2 (6 bases each). Germline V gene data show CDR1 as LNHDA and CDR2 as SQIVND (reference sequence). The CDR3 length is 15 residues. Trimming removed 7 bases from V and 2 bases from J, with 12 bases in between. CDR3 nucleotide sequence: TGTGCCAGTACCCTCGGGGGCACTGGGGCCAACGTCCTGACTTTC. It yields the protein CASTLGGTGANVLTF.

The V gene is TRBV7-9, the J gene TRBJ2-7; D might be TRBD2 (5 bases). With 5 bases removed from V and 5 bases from J, the gap between germline ends came to 13 bases. The CDR3 has 13 amino acids. In germline, CDR1 is SEHNR, CDR2 FQNEAQ (reference sequence). CDR3 in DNA: TGTGCCAGCAGCCCCCGGACTTTCCACGAGCAGTACTTC. Residues: CASSPRTFHEQYF.

The chain is built from TRBV9 and TRBJ1-3, with no clear D. The ends were cut back, 3 bases at V and 4 bases at J, with 11 bases in the middle. CDR3 size: 14 residues. The germline CDR1 and CDR2 sequences are SGDLS and YYNGEE. The CDR3 loop is CASSDGLRGNTIYF. CDR3 coding DNA: TGTGCCAGCAGCGACGGACTCCGAGGAAACACCATATATTTT.

V usage is TRBV7-2 and J usage is TRBJ2-1; D is ambiguous. V lost 2 bases to trimming and J lost 9 bases, with 5 bases between them. The CDR3 is 11 amino acids. Germline CDR1 reads SGHTA; CDR2 reads FQGNSA. The CDR3 protein is CASSLYAEQFF. CDR3 in DNA: TGTGCCAGCAGCTTATACGCTGAGCAGTTCTTC.

The chain joins TRBV7-2 to TRBJ2-3, with 9 bases that match TRBD1. Germline assignment: CDR1 SGHTA and CDR2 FQGNSA. V trimming: 6 bases; J trimming: 0 bases; junction bases outside the gene matches: 4. There are 15 residues in the CDR3. CDR3 amino acids: CASRGQGTSTDTQYF. DNA for the CDR3: TGTGCCAGCAGAGGACAGGGGACGAGCACAGATACGCAGTATTTT.

This chain uses TRBV5-8 with TRBJ1-1; D is uncertain. The V gene lost 0 bases and the J gene lost 5 bases, with 11 bases spanning the gap. The CDR3 is made up of 14 amino acids. The germline V gene has CDR1 SGHTS and CDR2 YDEGEE. The CDR3 is CASSLAPGGTEAFF. The CDR3 nucleotides are TGTGCCAGCAGCTTGGCCCCAGGAGGAACTGAAGCTTTCTTT.

CDR3: CSVLQGARTGELFF. CDR3 DNA: TGCAGCGTTTTACAGGGGGCTAGGACCGGGGAGCTGTTTTTT. This chain uses TRBV29-1 with TRBJ2-2, with 9 positions matching TRBD1. From germline, CDR1 is SQVTM and CDR2 ANQGSEA. The junction had 6 bases not matched to a gene; V was cut back by 5 bases and J by 5 bases. There are 14 residues in the CDR3.

The chain uses TRBV14 and TRBJ2-3; the match to TRBD2 covers 7 bases. The CDR3 contains 13 residues. Germline-derived CDR1 and CDR2 are SGHDN and FVKESK. V lost 0 bases, J lost 11 bases, and 5 bases stayed unmatched. CDR3 sequence (DNA): TGTGCCAGCAGCCAAGATCTGGGGAGGGGGCAGTATTTT. This gives the protein CASSQDLGRGQYF. The whole variable domain, filled in from reference TRBV14 and TRBJ2-3, reads EAGVTQFPSHSVIEKGQTVTLRCDPISGHDNLYWYRRVMGKEIKFLLHFVKESKQDESGMPNNRFLAERTGGTYSTLKVQPAELEDSGVYFCASSQDLGRGQYFGPGTRLTVL.

The V gene is TRBV29-1, the J gene TRBJ2-1; 9 positions match TRBD1. CDR1 is SQVTM, CDR2 ANQGSEA, per germline. The CDR3 has 13 residues. Trimming at V came to 6 bases and at J to 7 bases, leaving 7 bases not matched to a gene. Written as DNA, the CDR3 is TGCAGCGTGGACAGGGGAAAGGCGAATGAGCAGTTCTTC. It codes for CSVDRGKANEQFF.

This chain joins TRBV19 and TRBJ1-4; D is perhaps TRBD1 (5 bases). Germline loops: CDR1 LNHDA, CDR2 SQIVND (reference sequence). V lost 8 bases to trimming and J lost 3 bases, with 10 bases between them. CDR3 length: 13 residues. The CDR3: CASSGGANEKLFF. In DNA form, the CDR3 reads TGTGCCAGTTCTGGGGGAGCTAATGAAAAACTGTTTTTT.